This T cell receptor (beta chain) came from a study of shared clonotypes between healthy human individuals. Notes on the study in general: Non-shared clonotypes had lower generation probabilities than those shared by all four donors. Represented diversity, genetic and exposure-history alike, was limited by few donors.

Germline V lookup: CDR1 MNHEY, CDR2 SVGAGI. The CDR3 has 14 amino acids. The V end lost 5 bases, the J end lost 1 base, and 11 bases lay between the germline ends. This clone is a singleton in its sample. Its antigen is still unknown. CD8 cells classed as naive were CD45RO-negative and positively selected for CCR7, excluding terminally differentiated effector memory CD45RA+ cells. Per sorted-subset replicate PCR, input was approximately 0.2 ug DNA, representing around 29,000 T cell genomes. Original processing notes: Junction-only immunoSEQ data arrived without quality scores, meaning filtering differed. Generated by immunoSEQ multiplex PCR, the TCRdb table keeps only in-frame clones and is missing some. That table gives V, J and clone size, and the DNA gave D and trimming. Of around 2,000,000 clones listed, approximately 95% are singletons.

Sequenced sample: naive CD8+ T cells sorted from blood. V is TRBV6-5 and J is TRBJ2-5; no reliable D call. The receptor was derived from a man younger than 30 in good health. The CDR3 nucleotides are TGTGCCAGCAGTCTCTTGGCTTTCCAAGAGACCCAGTACTTC. Amino acid sequence: CASSLLAFQETQYF.